The sequence of this TCR beta chain was determined in a study of T cell responses to AZD1222 COVID-19 vaccine. This clone was detected a few times. What it binds is unknown. The assay was immunoSEQ multiplex PCR, and TCRdb's table has in-frame clones only and misses some. Among about 130,000 clones listed, about nine tenths were seen once. This CDR3 spans 16 amino acids. V lost 0 bases and J lost 2, with 14 bases in between. The germline V gene has CDR1 SGHNT and CDR2 YYREEE (reference sequence). Findings and limits, study-wide: Baseline seropositives among AZD1222 recipients totaled only five to seven. At 160-218 and 743-854, vaccine-associated CD4 TCRs were dominant, and they spanned spike. Females made up more of the donors, who were largely white British, and clonal diversity may have come out too low.

Specimen: peripheral blood, collected on day 0 of MenACWY control vaccination. The TCR originated in an adult in good health. The V gene is TRBV5-4, the J gene TRBJ1-2; D unclear. CDR3 bases: TGTGCCAGCAGCTTGGATCTGGCCGTCATAAACTATGGCTACACCTTC. It encodes CASSLDLAVINYGYTF.